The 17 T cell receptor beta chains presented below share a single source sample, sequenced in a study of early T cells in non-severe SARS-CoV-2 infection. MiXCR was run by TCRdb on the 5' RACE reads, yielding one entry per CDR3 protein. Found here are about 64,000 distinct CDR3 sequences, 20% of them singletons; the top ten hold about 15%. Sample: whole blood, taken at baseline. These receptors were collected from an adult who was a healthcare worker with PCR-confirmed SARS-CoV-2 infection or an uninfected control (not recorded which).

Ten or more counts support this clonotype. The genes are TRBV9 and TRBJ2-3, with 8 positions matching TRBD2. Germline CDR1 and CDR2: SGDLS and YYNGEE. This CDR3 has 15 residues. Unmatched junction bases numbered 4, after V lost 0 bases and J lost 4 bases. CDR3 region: CASSVDGLAPDTQYF. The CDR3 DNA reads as TGTGCCAGCAGCGTAGATGGACTAGCCCCAGATACGCAGTATTTT.

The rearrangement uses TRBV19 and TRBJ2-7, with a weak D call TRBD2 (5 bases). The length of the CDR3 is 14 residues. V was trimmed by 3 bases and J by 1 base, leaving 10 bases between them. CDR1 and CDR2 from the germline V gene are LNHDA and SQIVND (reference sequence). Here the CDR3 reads CASSMSGGSYEQYF. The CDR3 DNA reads TGTGCCAGTAGTATGTCAGGAGGATCCTACGAGCAGTACTTC.

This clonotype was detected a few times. CDR3 in amino acids: CASTSPLNTEAFF. The CDR3 coding sequence is TGTGCCAGCACCTCACCTTTGAACACTGAAGCTTTCTTT. The J gene is TRBJ1-1, the V gene TRBV3-1, with D hard to call. Germline V gene lookup returns CDR1 LGHDT and CDR2 YNNKEL (reference sequence). There are 13 residues in the CDR3. V lost 7 bases and J lost 0, with 9 bases in between.

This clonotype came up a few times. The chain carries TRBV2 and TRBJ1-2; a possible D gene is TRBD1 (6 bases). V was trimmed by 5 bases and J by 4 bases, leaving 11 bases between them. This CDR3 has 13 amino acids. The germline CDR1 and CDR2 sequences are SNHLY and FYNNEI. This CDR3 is CASSLGGIYGYTF. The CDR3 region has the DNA TGTGCCAGCAGTTTGGGGGGCATCTATGGCTACACCTTC. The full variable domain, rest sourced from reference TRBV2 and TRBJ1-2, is EPEVTQTPSHQVTQMGQEVILRCVPISNHLYFYWYRQILGQKVEFLVSFYNNEISEKSEIFDDQFSVERPDGSNFTLKIRSTKLEDSAMYFCASSLGGIYGYTFGSGTRLTVV.

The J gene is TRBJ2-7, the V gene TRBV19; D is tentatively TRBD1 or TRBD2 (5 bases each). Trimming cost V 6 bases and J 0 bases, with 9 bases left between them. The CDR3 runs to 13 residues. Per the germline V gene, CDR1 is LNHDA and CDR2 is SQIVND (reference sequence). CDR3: CASRGTYSYEQYF. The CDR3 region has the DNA TGTGCCAGTAGAGGGACGTACTCCTACGAGCAGTACTTC.

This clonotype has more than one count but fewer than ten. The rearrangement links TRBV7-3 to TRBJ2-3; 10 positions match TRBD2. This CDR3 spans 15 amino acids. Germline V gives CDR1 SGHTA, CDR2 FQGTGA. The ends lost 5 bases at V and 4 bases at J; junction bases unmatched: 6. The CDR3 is CASSPAGGRPDTQYF. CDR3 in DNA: TGTGCCAGCAGCCCAGCGGGGGGGCGTCCAGATACGCAGTATTTT.

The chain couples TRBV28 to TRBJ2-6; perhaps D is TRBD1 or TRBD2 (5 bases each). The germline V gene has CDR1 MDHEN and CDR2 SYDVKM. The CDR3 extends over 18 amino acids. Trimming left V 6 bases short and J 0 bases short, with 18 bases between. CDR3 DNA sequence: TGTGCCAGCAGCCCAACCGGGACGGTCCCCTCTGGGGCCAACGTCCTGACTTTC. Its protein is CASSPTGTVPSGANVLTF.

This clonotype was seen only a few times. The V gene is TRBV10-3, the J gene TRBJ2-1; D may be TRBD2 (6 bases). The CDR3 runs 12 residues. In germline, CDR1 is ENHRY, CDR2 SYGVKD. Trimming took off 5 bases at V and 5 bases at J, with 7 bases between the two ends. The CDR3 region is CAISWGDNEQFF. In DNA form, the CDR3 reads TGTGCCATCAGTTGGGGGGACAATGAGCAGTTCTTC.

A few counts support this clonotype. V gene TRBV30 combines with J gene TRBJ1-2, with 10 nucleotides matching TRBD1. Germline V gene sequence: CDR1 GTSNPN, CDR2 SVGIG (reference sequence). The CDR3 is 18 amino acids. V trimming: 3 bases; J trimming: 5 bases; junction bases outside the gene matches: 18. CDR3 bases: TGTGCCTGGAGGGACCCTCGGGGACAGGGGCGAGAAGGGTATGGCTACACCTTC. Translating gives CAWRDPRGQGREGYGYTF.

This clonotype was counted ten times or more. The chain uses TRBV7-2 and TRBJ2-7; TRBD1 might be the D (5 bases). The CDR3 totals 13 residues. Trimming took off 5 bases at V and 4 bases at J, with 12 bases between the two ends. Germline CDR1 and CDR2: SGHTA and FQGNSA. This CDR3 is CASSPNQGYEQYF. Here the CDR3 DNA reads TGTGCCAGCAGCCCCAACCAGGGTTACGAGCAGTACTTC.

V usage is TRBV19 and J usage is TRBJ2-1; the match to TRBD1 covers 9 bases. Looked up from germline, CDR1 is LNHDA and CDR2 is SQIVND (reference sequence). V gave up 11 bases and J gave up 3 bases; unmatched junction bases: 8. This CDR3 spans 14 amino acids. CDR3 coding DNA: TGTGCCTCCAAGCTGGGACAGGGCTACAATGAGCAGTTCTTC. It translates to CASKLGQGYNEQFF. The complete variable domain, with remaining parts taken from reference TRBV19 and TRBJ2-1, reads DGGITQSPKYLFRKEGQNVTLSCEQNLNHDAMYWYRQDPGQGLRLIYYSQIVNDFQKGDIAEGYSVSREKKESFPLTVTSAQKNPTAFYLCASKLGQGYNEQFFGPGTRLTVL.

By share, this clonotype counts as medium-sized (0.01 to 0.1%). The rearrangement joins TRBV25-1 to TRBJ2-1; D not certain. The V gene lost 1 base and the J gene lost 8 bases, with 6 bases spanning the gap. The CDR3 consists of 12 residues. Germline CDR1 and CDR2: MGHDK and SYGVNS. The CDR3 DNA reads TGTGCCAGCAGTGAATTACCCGATGAGCAGTTCTTC. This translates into CASSELPDEQFF.

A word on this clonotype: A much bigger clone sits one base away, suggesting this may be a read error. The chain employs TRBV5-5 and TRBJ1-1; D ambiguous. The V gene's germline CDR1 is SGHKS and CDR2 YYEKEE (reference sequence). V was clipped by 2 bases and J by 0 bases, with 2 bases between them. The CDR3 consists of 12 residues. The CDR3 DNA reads TGTGCCAGCAGCTTCCTGAACACTGAAGCTTTCTTT. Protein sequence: CASSFLNTEAFF.

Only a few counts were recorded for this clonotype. CDR3 coding DNA: TGCGCCAGCAGCCCGGACGTTGAGCAGTACTTC. This codes for CASSPDVEQYF. This chain connects TRBV5-1 to TRBJ2-7; D is undetermined. From germline, CDR1 is SGHRS and CDR2 YFSETQ. The V and J ends lost 4 bases and 7 bases respectively, with 9 bases between them. CDR3 length: 11 residues.

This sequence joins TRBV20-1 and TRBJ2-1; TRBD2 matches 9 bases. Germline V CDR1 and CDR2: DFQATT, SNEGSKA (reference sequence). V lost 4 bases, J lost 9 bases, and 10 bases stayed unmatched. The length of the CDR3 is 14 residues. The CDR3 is CSAISAGGPGEQFF. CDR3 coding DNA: TGCAGTGCTATTAGTGCGGGGGGGCCAGGTGAGCAGTTCTTC.

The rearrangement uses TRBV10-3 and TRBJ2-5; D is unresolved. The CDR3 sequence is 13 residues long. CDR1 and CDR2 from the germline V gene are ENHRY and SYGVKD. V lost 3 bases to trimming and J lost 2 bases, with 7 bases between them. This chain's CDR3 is CAISDGAQETQYF. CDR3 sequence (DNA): TGTGCCATCAGTGACGGAGCACAAGAGACCCAGTACTTC.

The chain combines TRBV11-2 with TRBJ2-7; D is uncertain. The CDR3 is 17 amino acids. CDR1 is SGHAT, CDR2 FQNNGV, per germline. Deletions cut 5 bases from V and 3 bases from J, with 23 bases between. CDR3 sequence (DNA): TGTGCCAGCAGCCGGACCCCTGGGGTCGGAAGCCACTACGAGCAGTACTTC. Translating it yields CASSRTPGVGSHYEQYF.